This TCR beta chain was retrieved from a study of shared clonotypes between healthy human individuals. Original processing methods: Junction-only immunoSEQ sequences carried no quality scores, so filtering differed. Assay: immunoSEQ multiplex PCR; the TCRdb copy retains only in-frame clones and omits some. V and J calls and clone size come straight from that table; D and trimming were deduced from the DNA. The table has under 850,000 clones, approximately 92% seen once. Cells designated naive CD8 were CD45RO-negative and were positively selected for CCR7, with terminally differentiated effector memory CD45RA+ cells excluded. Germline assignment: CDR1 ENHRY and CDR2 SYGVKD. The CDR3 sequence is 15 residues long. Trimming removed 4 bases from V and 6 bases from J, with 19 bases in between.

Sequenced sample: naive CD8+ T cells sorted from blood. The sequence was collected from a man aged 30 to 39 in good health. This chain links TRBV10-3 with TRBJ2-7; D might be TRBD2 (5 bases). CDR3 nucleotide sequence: TGTGCCATCAGTGGGGAGTTTGGGGTAGCGCTCGAGCAGTACTTC. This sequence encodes CAISGEFGVALEQYF.